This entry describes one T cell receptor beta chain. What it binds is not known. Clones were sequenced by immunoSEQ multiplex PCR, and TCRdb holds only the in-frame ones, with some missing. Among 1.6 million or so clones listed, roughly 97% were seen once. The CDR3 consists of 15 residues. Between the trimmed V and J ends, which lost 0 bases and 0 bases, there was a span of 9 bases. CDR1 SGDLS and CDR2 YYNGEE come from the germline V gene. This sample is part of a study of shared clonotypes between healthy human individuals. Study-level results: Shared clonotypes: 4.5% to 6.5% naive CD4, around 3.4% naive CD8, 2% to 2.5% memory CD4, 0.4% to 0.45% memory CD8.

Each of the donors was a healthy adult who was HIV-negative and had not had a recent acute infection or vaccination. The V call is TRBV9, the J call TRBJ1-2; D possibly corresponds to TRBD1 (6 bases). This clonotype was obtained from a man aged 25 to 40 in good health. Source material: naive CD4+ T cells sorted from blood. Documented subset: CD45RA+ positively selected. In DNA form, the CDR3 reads TGTGCCAGCAGCGTAGCTGGACAGACTAACTATGGCTACACCTTC. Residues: CASSVAGQTNYGYTF.